The 18 T cell receptor beta chains given below trace back to one sample, sequenced in a study of shared clonotypes between healthy human individuals (TCRdb year 2020). CD8 naive samples consisted of CD45RO-negative cells that were positively selected for CCR7, yielding a CD45RA+CCR7+ population without TemRA cells. Library generation was performed with the immunoSEQ multiplex PCR assay. Not all clones reach the TCRdb copy of this immuneACCESS table, which keeps in-frame sequences only. Checked studies attribute under half of the gap to unresolved V genes and leave the rest unexplained. This sample comprises a few million clones, about 94% of them detected only once. More than 1.5% of the sample belongs to the ten largest clones. The sequenced sample was naive CD8+ T cells from PBMCs. Reading the label with the study, this specimen's cell subset or site is: CD45RA+CCR7+. The origin of the receptors is a man between 18 and 29 years old in good health. Some clones in this sample may be carry-over from other donors' samples.

The gene calls are TRBV5-1 and TRBJ2-3, with D perhaps TRBD2 (5 bases). Germline values: CDR1 SGHRS, CDR2 YFSETQ. Trimming removed 2 bases at V and 4 bases at J, with 14 bases between. CDR3 length equals 15 residues. The DNA of the CDR3 is TGCGCCAGCAGCTTATACTCGGCGGGCCCAGATACGCAGTATTTT. Its protein product is CASSLYSAGPDTQYF.

This chain joins TRBV6-6 and TRBJ2-2; D not resolved. With 6 bases removed from V and 2 bases from J, the gap between germline ends came to 7 bases. Germline CDR1 is MNHNY and CDR2 is SVGAGI (reference sequence). This CDR3 comprises 13 residues. The chain's CDR3 is CASRFENTGELFF. CDR3 DNA: TGTGCCAGCAGATTTGAAAACACCGGGGAGCTGTTTTTT.

V gene TRBV28 combines with J gene TRBJ1-5; perhaps TRBD1 as D (5 bases). The CDR3 sequence is 15 residues long. Germline CDR1 reads MDHEN; CDR2 reads SYDVKM. With 5 bases removed from V and 3 bases from J, the gap between germline ends came to 14 bases. The CDR3 region is CASSQVDTYNQPQHF. The CDR3 DNA follows: TGTGCCAGCAGTCAAGTGGACACCTACAATCAGCCCCAGCATTTT.

Points on this clone: In the same sample, other DNA sequences code for this CDR3. The genes are TRBV7-6 and TRBJ2-7; 7 bases line up with TRBD2. CDR1 SGHVS and CDR2 FNYEAQ come from the germline V gene. Germline trimming cut 4 bases from V and 2 bases from J; bases unmatched to any gene: 2. The CDR3 runs to 13 residues. The CDR3 DNA sequence: TGTGCCAGCAGCTCGGGGAGGGCCTACGAGCAGTACTTC. This gives the protein CASSSGRAYEQYF.

The chain joins TRBV28 to TRBJ2-7, with a tentative D call TRBD1 (6 bases). The V gene lost 3 bases and the J gene lost 0 bases, with 27 bases spanning the gap. The germline V gene encodes CDR1 MDHEN and CDR2 SYDVKM. The CDR3 is 20 residues long. DNA of the CDR3: TGTGCCAGCAGTTTCCCCCAACCCCCAACAGGGACCTTGAGCTCCTACGAGCAGTACTTC. Residues: CASSFPQPPTGTLSSYEQYF.

The chain has TRBV4-1 and TRBJ2-3, with D uncertain. This CDR3 is built from 15 residues. Looked up from germline, CDR1 is MGHRA and CDR2 is YSYEKL. The V and J ends lost 3 bases and 0 bases respectively, with 10 bases between them. The CDR3 coding sequence is TGCGCCAGCAGCCATACCTTCCCTAGCACAGATACGCAGTATTTT. Its translation is CASSHTFPSTDTQYF.

This chain links TRBV27 with TRBJ2-3, with D unresolved. This CDR3 is 15 amino acids long. Germline-derived CDR1 and CDR2 are MNHEY and SMNVEV (reference sequence). V lost 6 bases, J lost 2 bases, and 15 bases lay in between. The CDR3, as DNA: TGTGCCAGCAGGAACGATAACCCCTCCACAGATACGCAGTATTTT. Amino acids: CASRNDNPSTDTQYF.

The rearrangement uses TRBV6-1 and TRBJ2-7; D is possibly TRBD1 (6 bases). V lost 6 bases, J lost 4 bases, and 16 bases lay in between. This CDR3 region has 14 residues. Germline V CDR1 and CDR2: MNHNS, SASEGT. The CDR3 DNA reads as TGTGCCAGCAGGGGATCTGGGGGCTTGTACGAGCAGTACTTC. Translating it yields CASRGSGGLYEQYF.

The genes are TRBV27 and TRBJ2-7; TRBD1 matches 9 bases. The V and J ends lost 3 bases and 4 bases, in that order; junction bases with no gene match: 7. There are 15 residues in the CDR3. Germline V lookup: CDR1 MNHEY, CDR2 SMNVEV (reference sequence). The CDR3 nucleotides are TGTGCCAGCAGTTTTGTAGGGACAGGGCAGTACGAGCAGTACTTC. Translation: CASSFVGTGQYEQYF.

This rearrangement joins TRBV4-1 to TRBJ2-2, with 12 bases aligning to TRBD2. Looked up from germline, CDR1 is MGHRA and CDR2 is YSYEKL. V was pared by 1 base and J by 5 bases, with 2 bases of the junction left unmatched. There are 16 residues in the CDR3. CDR3 DNA: TGCGCCAGCAGCCAAGTAACTAGCGGGAGGACCGGGGAGCTGTTTTTT. Its protein is CASSQVTSGRTGELFF.

The chain has TRBV2 and TRBJ1-1; D unresolved. The germline V gene has CDR1 SNHLY and CDR2 FYNNEI. There are 14 residues in the CDR3. Between the trimmed V and J ends, which lost 2 bases and 0 bases, there was a span of 7 bases. The CDR3 sequence: CASSEWVLNTEAFF. CDR3 in DNA: TGTGCCAGCAGTGAATGGGTCCTGAACACTGAAGCTTTCTTT.

The rearrangement links TRBV27 to TRBJ2-7; 9 nucleotides line up with TRBD2. Per the germline V gene, CDR1 is MNHEY and CDR2 is SMNVEV (reference sequence). This CDR3 region has 16 residues. V trimming: 3 bases; J trimming: 2 bases; junction bases outside the gene matches: 8. CDR3 sequence (DNA): TGTGCCAGCAGTTTCTTTATAGCGGGAGTCCCCTACGAGCAGTACTTC. As protein: CASSFFIAGVPYEQYF.

The gene calls are TRBV11-2 and TRBJ2-7; 14 bases are a match to TRBD2. The germline gives CDR1 SGHAT, CDR2 FQNNGV. This CDR3 has 17 residues. V lost 3 bases and J lost 3; bases outside the gene matches: 7. DNA of the CDR3: TGTGCCAGCAGCTTCCTATCGACTAGCGGGAGGGTCTACGAGCAGTACTTC. Its translation is CASSFLSTSGRVYEQYF.

Details on this clone: The same CDR3 arises from other DNA sequences in this sample as well. CDR3 sequence reads: CASSLAGGRSYEQYF. CDR3 nucleotides: TGTGCCAGCAGCCTAGCGGGAGGCCGCTCCTACGAGCAGTACTTC. This chain links TRBV27 with TRBJ2-7, with 11 bases lining up with TRBD2. This CDR3 spans 15 amino acids. CDR1 and CDR2 (germline): MNHEY, SMNVEV (reference sequence). With V trimmed by 6 bases and J by 0 bases, 4 bases remained unmatched.

This sequence joins TRBV5-8 and TRBJ1-1; D is perhaps TRBD1 (6 bases). The CDR3 contains 14 residues. V lost 0 bases to trimming and J lost 8 bases, with 14 bases between them. The germline V gene has CDR1 SGHTS and CDR2 YDEGEE. The CDR3 bases are TGTGCCAGCAGCTTGGTTCGGGGGCGGGTAGAAGCTTTCTTT. Translating it yields CASSLVRGRVEAFF. Filled out from reference TRBV5-8 and TRBJ1-1, the complete variable domain reads EAGVTQSPTHLIKTRGQQATLRCSPISGHTSVYWYQQALGLGLQFLLWYDEGEERNRGNFPPRFSGRQFPNYSSELNVNALELEDSALYLCASSLVRGRVEAFFGQGTRLTVV.

J is TRBJ2-7 and V is TRBV6-1, with TRBD2 identical over 12 bases. Looked up from germline, CDR1 is MNHNS and CDR2 is SASEGT. With 6 bases clipped from V and 2 bases from J, the junction kept 5 bases outside the gene matches. CDR3 size: 15 residues. This CDR3 is CASRGLAGNTYEQYF. The CDR3 nucleotides are TGTGCCAGCAGGGGACTAGCGGGTAACACCTACGAGCAGTACTTC.

The J gene is TRBJ2-5, the V gene TRBV13; D uncertain. Trimming pared 5 bases from V and 4 bases from J, leaving 14 bases between. Per germline, CDR1 PRHDT and CDR2 FYEKMQ (reference sequence). The CDR3 runs to 14 residues. CDR3 sequence reads: CASSLRAVGETQYF. CDR3 nucleotide sequence: TGTGCCAGCAGCCTTCGGGCGGTGGGAGAGACCCAGTACTTC.

The chain employs TRBV6-5 and TRBJ1-5, with D possibly being TRBD1 (5 bases). The CDR3 runs 13 residues. V lost 5 bases to trimming and J lost 5 bases, with 10 bases between them. CDR1 MNHEY and CDR2 SVGAGI come from the germline V gene. CDR3: CASSDSRDQPQHF. In DNA form, the CDR3 reads TGTGCCAGCAGTGACAGCCGGGATCAGCCCCAGCATTTT.